There are a few counts of the clone carrying this T cell receptor beta chain. Its specificity is unknown. These data are taken from a study of beta chain features in type 1 diabetes. Study-level information: No age, gender or cell yield differences were seen between patients and healthy donors.

CDR1 and CDR2 from the germline V gene are KGHSH and LQKENI. This CDR3 contains 16 residues. Trimming stripped 2 bases from V and 2 bases from J, with 13 bases between. The isolated RNA, all of it, was reverse transcribed, so expressed TCRB transcripts were what got sequenced. The protocol was immunoSEQ multiplex PCR, while the TCRdb copy is restricted to in-frame clones and leaves out a portion. Here the sample spans roughly 150,000 clones, roughly 9% being singletons. Points from the study as a whole: Among patients with Type 1 diabetes, TCRB CDR3s were moderately but significantly shorter in every one of the four CD4+ subsets. Equally in patients and controls, PCR might preferentially amplify shorter templates.

Based on CD45RO/CCR7/CD25/CD127/CD95/CD27, CD4+ regulatory, stem cell-like memory, naive and central memory cells were sorted. The sequence was obtained from a woman aged 30 to 39 with type 1 diabetes. Material for sequencing was central memory CD4+ T cells from blood. The chain recombines TRBV18 with TRBJ2-1; D may be TRBD2 (6 bases). The CDR3 nucleotides are TGTGCCAGCTCACCAGCGTACGGGAGCCCCTACAATGAGCAGTTCTTC. Protein product: CASSPAYGSPYNEQFF.